The next 30 T cell receptor beta chains were all read from a single sample in a study of blood T cell repertoires in COVID-19. Profiling relied on immunoSEQ multiplex PCR, and the TCRdb table lists in-frame clones only, not all of them. The sample contains 60,000 to 70,000 clones, approximately 84% of which appear only once. Sequencing used peripheral blood. These receptor sequences come from a man aged 50 or older with active COVID-19.

J is TRBJ1-2 and V is TRBV2, with D possibly being TRBD1 (5 bases). This CDR3 region has 15 residues. V was pared by 4 bases and J by 0 bases, with 12 bases between. The V gene's germline CDR1 is SNHLY and CDR2 FYNNEI. The CDR3 coding sequence is TGTGCCAGCAGTGCCACGGGGGAAGCTAACTATGGCTACACCTTC. It encodes CASSATGEANYGYTF.

The chain is built from TRBV12-3 or TRBV12-4 and TRBJ1-5; D remains unclear. This CDR3 has 12 amino acids. Trimming took off 7 bases at V and 6 bases at J, with 10 bases between the two ends. CDR3 amino acids: CASMRWSQPQHF. The CDR3 bases are TGTGCCAGCATGCGGTGGAGTCAGCCCCAGCATTTT.

This rearrangement joins TRBV25-1 to TRBJ2-5; D perhaps matches TRBD1 (5 bases). Germline loops: CDR1 MGHDK, CDR2 SYGVNS. This CDR3 has 15 amino acids. V lost 5 bases, J lost 5 bases, and 18 bases lay in between. CDR3 amino acids: CASSSGQTRGETQYF. For the CDR3, the DNA is TGTGCCAGCAGTTCAGGGCAAACCCGTGGGGAGACCCAGTACTTC. Full variable domain (missing parts from reference TRBV25-1 and TRBJ2-5): EADIYQTPRYLVIGTGKKITLECSQTMGHDKMYWYQQDPGMELHLIHYSYGVNSTEKGDLSSESTVSRIRTEHFPLTLESARPSHTSQYLCASSSGQTRGETQYFGPGTRLLVL.

This clone was found a few times. This rearrangement joins TRBV12-5 to TRBJ2-5, with D unresolved. V lost 1 base and J 6 bases, leaving 12 bases between the germline ends. The CDR3 spans 14 residues. Per germline, CDR1 LGHNT and CDR2 FRNRAP. The chain's CDR3 is CASGLGVEAKTQYF. In nucleotides, the CDR3 is TGTGCTAGTGGTTTGGGCGTAGAGGCGAAGACCCAGTACTTC.

The chain combines TRBV5-1 with TRBJ2-3; 12 bases fit TRBD1. From germline, CDR1 is SGHRS and CDR2 YFSETQ. The CDR3 spans 16 residues. V was clipped by 4 bases and J by 4 bases; unmatched bases: 7. The CDR3 loop is CASSKQGQGASDTQYF. The CDR3, as DNA: TGCGCCAGCAGCAAGCAGGGACAGGGGGCATCAGATACGCAGTATTTT.

This sequence joins TRBV5-1 and TRBJ2-5; D is perhaps TRBD2 (6 bases). V was shortened by 1 base and J by 3 bases, with 10 bases between the two germline ends. CDR3 length: 14 amino acids. CDR1 and CDR2 (germline): SGHRS, YFSETQ. The CDR3 DNA sequence: TGCGCCAGCAGCTTGAGGAGGGTCGAAGAGACCCAGTACTTC. This translates into CASSLRRVEETQYF.

This chain links TRBV7-2 with TRBJ2-5; maybe TRBD1 (7 bases). CDR1 and CDR2 (germline): SGHTA, FQGNSA. The V and J ends lost 5 bases and 5 bases respectively, with 24 bases between them. The CDR3 length is 17 residues. Here the CDR3 reads CASSAAPVWQGGETQYF. CDR3 coding DNA: TGTGCCAGCAGCGCAGCGCCCGTGTGGCAGGGGGGTGAGACCCAGTACTTC.

The gene calls are TRBV3-1 (or the pseudogene TRBV3-2) and TRBJ2-7; 7 positions agree with TRBD1. Germline V gene sequence: CDR1 LGHDT, CDR2 YNNKEL (reference sequence). The CDR3 runs to 15 residues. V trimming: 1 base; J trimming: 3 bases; junction bases outside the gene matches: 6. The CDR3 nucleotides are TGTGCCAGCAGCCAAGCTCCGGGACAGTTCTACGAGCAGTACTTC. Translating gives CASSQAPGQFYEQYF.

The chain uses TRBV6-6 and TRBJ2-1; maybe TRBD2 (5 bases). V dropped 5 bases and J dropped 9 bases, with 14 bases sitting between them. Germline CDR1 reads MNHNY; CDR2 reads SVGAGI (reference sequence). The CDR3 is 13 amino acids. The CDR3 protein is CASSPEGIGEQFF. In nucleotides, the CDR3 is TGTGCCAGCAGTCCCGAGGGAATCGGTGAGCAGTTCTTC.

This chain links TRBV18 with TRBJ1-2; tentative D call: TRBD1 (5 bases). V was clipped by 3 bases and J by 5 bases, with 16 bases between them. This CDR3 comprises 15 residues. Germline V gene data show CDR1 as KGHSH and CDR2 as LQKENI. The CDR3 region has the DNA TGTGCCAGCTCACCGGGGCAGGGTATGCCTTATGGCTACACCTTC. This translates into CASSPGQGMPYGYTF.

The chain couples TRBV2 to TRBJ1-2; 9 positions agree with TRBD1. V gave up 5 bases and J gave up 8 bases; unmatched junction bases: 15. CDR3 length: 16 amino acids. Looked up from germline, CDR1 is SNHLY and CDR2 is FYNNEI. In nucleotides, the CDR3 is TGTGCCAGCAGTAACCAACAACCACAGGGGGCGAGGGGCTACACCTTC. Protein: CASSNQQPQGARGYTF. The complete variable domain, with remaining parts taken from reference TRBV2 and TRBJ1-2, reads EPEVTQTPSHQVTQMGQEVILRCVPISNHLYFYWYRQILGQKVEFLVSFYNNEISEKSEIFDDQFSVERPDGSNFTLKIRSTKLEDSAMYFCASSNQQPQGARGYTFGSGTRLTVV.

The chain combines TRBV4-1 with TRBJ1-2; 7 nucleotides line up with TRBD1. The J segment lost 4 bases and the V segment lost 1 base, leaving 3 bases of the junction unmatched. The CDR3 totals 14 residues. CDR1 and CDR2 from the germline V gene are MGHRA and YSYEKL. DNA for the CDR3: TGCGCCAGCAGCCAAGGGGCAGGGGGCTATGGCTACACCTTC. This sequence encodes CASSQGAGGYGYTF.

This sequence joins TRBV19 and TRBJ2-5; D remains unclear. Germline CDR1 reads LNHDA; CDR2 reads SQIVND (reference sequence). This CDR3 is 13 amino acids long. V gave up 8 bases and J gave up 4 bases, with 14 bases separating them. CDR3 residues: CASGSGSGETQYF. The DNA for the CDR3 is TGTGCCAGTGGTAGTGGGTCAGGAGAGACCCAGTACTTC.

V usage is TRBV14 and J usage is TRBJ2-7, with TRBD1 matching over 9 bases. This CDR3 is 14 amino acids long. Germline assignment: CDR1 SGHDN and CDR2 FVKESK. J was trimmed by 5 bases and V by 4 bases; bases with no gene match: 6. CDR3 nucleotide sequence: TGTGCCAGCAGCCGCCGGGACAGGGTTAACGAGCAGTACTTC. Protein sequence: CASSRRDRVNEQYF.

V and J are TRBV6-4 and TRBJ1-2; the match to TRBD1 covers 7 bases. V dropped 8 bases and J dropped 9; count of bases not matched to a gene: 9. CDR1 is MRHNA and CDR2 is SNTAGT in the germline V gene. The CDR3 has 12 amino acids. This chain's CDR3 is CASLPGRGSYTF. Written as DNA, the CDR3 is TGTGCCAGCCTGCCCGGCAGGGGGAGCTACACCTTC.

In its sample, this clone was seen once. The J gene is TRBJ2-7, the V gene TRBV5-1; D is undetermined. The V end lost 3 bases, the J end lost 3 bases, and 13 bases lay between the germline ends. CDR3 length: 14 residues. Germline V CDR1 and CDR2: SGHRS, YFSETQ. The CDR3 DNA sequence: TGCGCCAGCAGCTCATCCGTGGTACTCTACGAGCAGTACTTC. This gives the protein CASSSSVVLYEQYF.

The V call is TRBV27, the J call TRBJ1-5; unclear D gene. The CDR3 loop spans 14 amino acids. V lost 4 bases to trimming and J lost 1 base, with 8 bases between them. Germline CDR1 is MNHEY and CDR2 is SMNVEV (reference sequence). CDR3 DNA sequence: TGTGCCAGCAGTTGGCGGCAGAGCAATCAGCCCCAGCATTTT. Residues: CASSWRQSNQPQHF.

The chain uses TRBV9 and TRBJ1-1; no clear D gene. The germline gives CDR1 SGDLS, CDR2 YYNGEE. V was trimmed by 0 bases and J by 5 bases, leaving 11 bases between them. The length of the CDR3 is 14 residues. Here the CDR3 reads CASSVGFTRTEAFF. CDR3 nucleotide sequence: TGTGCCAGCAGCGTAGGATTCACGAGGACTGAAGCTTTCTTT.

The V and J genes are TRBV6-5 and TRBJ1-6; 9 bases are a match to TRBD1. Looked up from germline, CDR1 is MNHEY and CDR2 is SVGAGI. V was clipped by 6 bases and J by 7 bases; unmatched bases: 4. This CDR3 has 14 residues. The DNA of the CDR3 is TGTGCCAGCAGGACCACAGGGGGCAATTCACCCCTCCACTTT. Amino acids: CASRTTGGNSPLHF.

The chain links TRBV5-4 to TRBJ2-7, with no clear D. Germline CDR1 is SGHNT and CDR2 is YYREEE (reference sequence). Trimming pared 4 bases from V and 3 bases from J, leaving 11 bases between. This CDR3 comprises 13 residues. In nucleotides, the CDR3 is TGTGCCAGCAGCCAGACACCGATCTACGAGCAGTACTTC. Its translation: CASSQTPIYEQYF.

The rearrangement links TRBV7-9 to TRBJ2-2; tentatively, D is TRBD2 (6 bases). CDR1 and CDR2 from the germline V gene are SEHNR and FQNEAQ (reference sequence). V was cut by 0 bases and J by 4 bases, with 12 bases left in between. CDR3 length equals 16 residues. CDR3 sequence: CASSLALGLSTGELFF. In nucleotides, the CDR3 is TGTGCCAGCAGCTTAGCGCTCGGACTATCCACCGGGGAGCTGTTTTTT.

The chain couples TRBV18 to TRBJ2-7; possible D gene TRBD2, 5 bases. V was trimmed by 6 bases and J by 3 bases, leaving 15 bases between them. This CDR3 comprises 14 residues. Germline values: CDR1 KGHSH, CDR2 LQKENI. CDR3 sequence reads: CASSLAGSLYEQYF. For the CDR3, the DNA is TGTGCCAGCTCCCTGGCTGGGAGCCTCTACGAGCAGTACTTC. Filled out from reference TRBV18 and TRBJ2-7, the complete variable domain reads NAGVMQNPRHLVRRRGQEARLRCSPMKGHSHVYWYRQLPEEGLKFMVYLQKENIIDESGMPKERFSAEFPKEGPSILRIQQVVRGDSAAYFCASSLAGSLYEQYFGPGTRLTVT.

The chain is built from TRBV5-1 and TRBJ2-7; TRBD1 matches 9 bases. The CDR3 is 15 amino acids. V was pared by 4 bases and J by 3 bases, with 8 bases of the junction left unmatched. In germline, CDR1 is SGHRS, CDR2 YFSETQ. As DNA, the CDR3 is TGCGCCAGCAGCCCCGGGACAGGGCTCAACTACGAGCAGTACTTC. Protein product: CASSPGTGLNYEQYF.

The chain links TRBV4-1 to TRBJ1-2, with TRBD1 as a possible D gene (5 bases). Germline CDR1 is MGHRA and CDR2 is YSYEKL. The CDR3 length is 16 residues. V was shortened by 1 base and J by 5 bases, with 17 bases between the two germline ends. CDR3 nucleotide sequence: TGCGCCAGCAGCCAAGGGCAGGGCAGTGGAAATTATGGCTACACCTTC. Its protein is CASSQGQGSGNYGYTF.

V gene TRBV6-1 combines with J gene TRBJ2-7, with 8 bases that match TRBD1. Germline lookup yields CDR1 MNHNS and CDR2 SASEGT. The CDR3 is 14 amino acids. After removal of 2 bases from V and 8 bases from J, the junction contained 8 bases not matched to a gene. CDR3 coding DNA: TGTGCCAGCAGTGAACAGGGGGCGCGGGTAAAGCAGTACTTC. Its translation is CASSEQGARVKQYF.

The V call is TRBV5-1, the J call TRBJ1-6; a weak D match, TRBD1 (6 bases). This CDR3 contains 15 residues. Germline assignment: CDR1 SGHRS and CDR2 YFSETQ. Trimming stripped 5 bases from V and 6 bases from J, with 15 bases between. CDR3 amino acids: CASSTGTTSNSPLHF. Written as DNA, the CDR3 is TGCGCCAGCAGTACCGGGACAACTTCTAATTCACCCCTCCACTTT.

The chain is built from TRBV5-4 and TRBJ2-7, with unresolved D. Germline loops: CDR1 SGHNT, CDR2 YYREEE (reference sequence). The V and J ends lost 2 bases and 5 bases respectively, with 5 bases between them. CDR3 length: 11 residues. The CDR3 spells CASSFSNEQYF. CDR3 DNA sequence: TGTGCCAGCAGCTTTTCAAACGAGCAGTACTTC.

This rearrangement joins TRBV18 to TRBJ2-3, with 7 bases matching TRBD2. CDR1 is KGHSH, CDR2 LQKENI, per germline. Losses at the gene ends were 3 bases for V and 4 bases for J; bases not matched to a gene: 1. This CDR3 contains 13 residues. CDR3 loop: CASSPGGSDTQYF. CDR3 nucleotide sequence: TGTGCCAGCTCACCCGGGGGGTCAGATACGCAGTATTTT.

The rearrangement uses TRBV12-3 or TRBV12-4 and TRBJ1-4, with D unclear. V lost 6 bases and J 8 bases, leaving 13 bases between the germline ends. This CDR3 is built from 13 residues. For the CDR3, the DNA is TGTGCCAGCAGGAGCGGGAGGAACGAAAAACTGTTTTTT. Protein sequence: CASRSGRNEKLFF.

The chain uses TRBV5-5 and TRBJ2-7, with D perhaps TRBD1 (6 bases). Germline assignment: CDR1 SGHKS and CDR2 YYEKEE (reference sequence). CDR3 length equals 16 residues. The ends were cut back, 4 bases at V and 1 base at J, with 18 bases in the middle. CDR3 in DNA: TGTGCCAGCAGCACCTTTATGGGACACCTGTCCTACGAGCAGTACTTC. It translates to CASSTFMGHLSYEQYF.